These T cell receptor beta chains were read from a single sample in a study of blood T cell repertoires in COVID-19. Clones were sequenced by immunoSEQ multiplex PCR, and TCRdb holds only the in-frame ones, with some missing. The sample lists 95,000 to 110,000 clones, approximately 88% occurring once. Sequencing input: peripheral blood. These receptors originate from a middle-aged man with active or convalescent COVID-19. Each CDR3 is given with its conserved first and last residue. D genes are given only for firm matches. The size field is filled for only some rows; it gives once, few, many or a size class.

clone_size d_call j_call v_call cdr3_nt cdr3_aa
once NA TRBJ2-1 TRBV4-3 TGCGCCAGCAGCCGGACCGGAGGGCCAGGGTACAATGAGCAGTTCTTC CASSRTGGPGYNEQFF
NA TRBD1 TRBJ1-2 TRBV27 TGTGCCAGCAGTTATAGGGACGGACAGGTCGGTGGCTACACCTTC CASSYRDGQVGGYTF
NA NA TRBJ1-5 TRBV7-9 TGTGCCAGCAGCCCCGCGGAAGGGGTCGGCAATCAGCCCCAGCATTTT CASSPAEGVGNQPQHF
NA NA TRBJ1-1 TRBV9 TGTGCCAGCAGCGTGGATACAGGGAACACTGAAGCTTTCTTT CASSVDTGNTEAFF
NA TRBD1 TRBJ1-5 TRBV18 TGTGCCAGCTCGCCAGACAGGGACGGTCAGCCCCAGCATTTT CASSPDRDGQPQHF
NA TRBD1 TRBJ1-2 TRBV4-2 TGTGCCAGCAGCCAGAGACAGGGGGGTAACTATGGCTACACCTTC CASSQRQGGNYGYTF
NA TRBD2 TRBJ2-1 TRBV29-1 TGCAGCGTTGAGCGGGAGAGCTACAATGAGCAGTTCTTC CSVERESYNEQFF
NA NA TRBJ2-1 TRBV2 TGTGCCAGCAGTGAAAGGGCTCCACTAGACAATGAGCAGTTCTTC CASSERAPLDNEQFF
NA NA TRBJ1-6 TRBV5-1 TGCGCCAGCAGCTTGGCCTCAGGCTCCAATTCACCCCTCCACTTT CASSLASGSNSPLHF
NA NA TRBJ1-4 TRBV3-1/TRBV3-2 TGTGCCAGCAGCCAAGAAGCAGGGGCCGGGAAACTGTTTTTT CASSQEAGAGKLFF
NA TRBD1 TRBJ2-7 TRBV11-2 TGTGCCAGCAGCTCCGATCGGACAGGGGGGTCCTACGAGCAGTACTTC CASSSDRTGGSYEQYF
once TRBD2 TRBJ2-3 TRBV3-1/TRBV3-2 TGTGCCAGCAGCCAAGATCGGGAGGGGGTGACAGATACGCAGTATTTT CASSQDREGVTDTQYF
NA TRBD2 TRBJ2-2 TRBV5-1 TGCGCCAGCAGTTCCTCTAGCGGGACGGCGACCGGGGAGCTGTTTTTT CASSSSSGTATGELFF
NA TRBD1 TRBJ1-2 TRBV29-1 TGCAGCGTTTTCAGCCCCAGGACAGGGGCCGTCTATGGCTACACCTTC CSVFSPRTGAVYGYTF
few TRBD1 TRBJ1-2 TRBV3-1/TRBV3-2 TGTGCCAGCAGCTCCCGGACAGGGGGTGCTGGCTACACCTTC CASSSRTGGAGYTF
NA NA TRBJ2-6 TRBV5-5 TGTGCCAGCAGCCCCTTATTTGACAGGATAGCAAGGTCTGGGGCCAACGTCCTGACTTTC CASSPLFDRIARSGANVLTF
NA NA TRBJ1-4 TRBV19 TGTGCCAGTAGTACGACAGGTGGCAATGAAAAACTGTTTTTT CASSTTGGNEKLFF
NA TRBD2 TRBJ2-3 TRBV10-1 TGCGCCAGCAGTGATGCGGGAGTATTTGCAGATACGCAGTATTTT CASSDAGVFADTQYF
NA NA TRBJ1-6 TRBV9 TGTGCCAGCAGCGTAGTAGGGGTAGGAAATTCACCCCTCCACTTT CASSVVGVGNSPLHF
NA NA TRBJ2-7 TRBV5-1 TGCGCCAGCAACTCCCCCACAGAAGAGCAGTACTTC CASNSPTEEQYF
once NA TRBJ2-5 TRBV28 TGTGCCAGCAGTGAGGGGACAAGGAAAGAGACCCAGTACTTC CASSEGTRKETQYF
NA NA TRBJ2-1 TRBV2 TGTGCCAGCAGTGAAACAGGGTTTGCCTACAATGAGCAGTTCTTC CASSETGFAYNEQFF
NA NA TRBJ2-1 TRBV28 TGTGCCAGCATATCTCAGGGACTGCACTACAATGAGCAGTTCTTC CASISQGLHYNEQFF
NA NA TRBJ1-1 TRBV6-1 TGTGCCAGCAGTGAGACTTTTAGGGAGATGAACACTGAAGCTTTCTTT CASSETFREMNTEAFF
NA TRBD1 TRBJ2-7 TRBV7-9 TGTGCCAGCAGCCCCCGGGACAGATCCTACGAGCAGTACTTC CASSPRDRSYEQYF
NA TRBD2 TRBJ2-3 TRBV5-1 TGCGCCAGCAGCTTGTCGGCTAGCGGAAGCACAGATACGCAGTATTTT CASSLSASGSTDTQYF
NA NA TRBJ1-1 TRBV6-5 TGTGCCAGCAGGAAGGGGATGTACACTGAAGCTTTCTTT CASRKGMYTEAFF
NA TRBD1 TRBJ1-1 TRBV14 TGTGCCAGCAGCCGCCGGGACAGGGGGGCTGTGGCTTTCTTT CASSRRDRGAVAFF
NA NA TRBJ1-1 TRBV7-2 TGTGCCAGCAGCCTGGGACTGACGAACACTGAAGCTTTCTTT CASSLGLTNTEAFF
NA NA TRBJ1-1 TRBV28 TGTGCCAGCAGTTTAACATGGAGGAACACTGAAGCTTTCTTT CASSLTWRNTEAFF
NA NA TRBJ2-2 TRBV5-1 TGCGCCAGCAGCTTTACCGGGGACACCGGGGAGCTGTTTTTT CASSFTGDTGELFF
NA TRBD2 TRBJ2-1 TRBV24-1 TGTGCCACCAGTGATTTCTCCGGGACTAGCGGGACTCACAATGAGCAGTTCTTC CATSDFSGTSGTHNEQFF
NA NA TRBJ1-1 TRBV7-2 TGTGCCAGCAGCTCCCGCGCAGGGTTGACTGAAGCTTTCTTT CASSSRAGLTEAFF
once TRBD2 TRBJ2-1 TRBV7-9 TGTGCCAGCAGCCCCGGGACTAACGACAATGAGCAGTTCTTC CASSPGTNDNEQFF
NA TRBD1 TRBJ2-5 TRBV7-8 TGTGCCAGCAGCTGCCCGGGACAGGAGCGGGAGACCCAGTACTTC CASSCPGQERETQYF
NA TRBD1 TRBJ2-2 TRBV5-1 TGCGCCAGCAGCCTCCCAGGACAGGGGGCGTCCGGGGAGCTGTTTTTT CASSLPGQGASGELFF
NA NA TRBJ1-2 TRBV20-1 TGCAGTGCAACAAGTAACTATGGCTACACCTTC CSATSNYGYTF
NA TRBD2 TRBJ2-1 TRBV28 TGTGCCAGCCACGGGGGGGCAGAGTACAATGAGCAGTTCTTC CASHGGAEYNEQFF
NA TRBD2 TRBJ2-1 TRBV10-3 TGTGCCATCAGTGGACAGGGTAGGCTAGCGGGGAACAATGAGCAGTTCTTC CAISGQGRLAGNNEQFF
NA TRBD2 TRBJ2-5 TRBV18 TGTGCCAGCTCACCACCGTGGGGTCTAGCGGGATTTGAGACCCAGTACTTC CASSPPWGLAGFETQYF
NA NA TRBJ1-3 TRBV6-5 TGTGCCAGCACTTCCCTACGCGGGGGAGGAAACACCATATATTTT CASTSLRGGGNTIYF
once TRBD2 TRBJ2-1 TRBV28 TGTGCCAGCATTGGCGGGAGCTCCTACAATGAGCAGTTCTTC CASIGGSSYNEQFF
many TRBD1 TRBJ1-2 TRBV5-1 TGCGCCAGCAGCCAGGACAGGGGAAATGGCTACACCTTC CASSQDRGNGYTF
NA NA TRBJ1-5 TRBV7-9 TGTGCCAGCAGCTTAGAGGGGGGGTTTAATCAGCCCCAGCATTTT CASSLEGGFNQPQHF
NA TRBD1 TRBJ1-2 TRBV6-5 TGTGCCAGCAGCATGGGGACAGGGGAGGGCTATGGCTACACCTTC CASSMGTGEGYGYTF
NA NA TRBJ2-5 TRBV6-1 TGTGCCAGCAGTGAGGGGGCGGACGGGGTCTCACGGACCCAGTACTTC CASSEGADGVSRTQYF
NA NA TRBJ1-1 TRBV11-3 TGTGCCAGTTCGACGGAGTTGAACACTGAAGCTTTCTTT CASSTELNTEAFF
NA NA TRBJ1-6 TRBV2 TGTGCCAGCAGTGTGAATCGGAGGGATAATTCACCCCTCCACTTT CASSVNRRDNSPLHF
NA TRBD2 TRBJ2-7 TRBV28 TGTGCCAGCCGTAGCGGGAGGAACGAGCAGTACTTC CASRSGRNEQYF
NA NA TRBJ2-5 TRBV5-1 TGCGCCAGCAGCTCGTCCTTAGCAGGGGAGACCCAGTACTTC CASSSSLAGETQYF
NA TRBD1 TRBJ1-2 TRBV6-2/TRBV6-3 TGTGCCAGCAGTTACGAGGGGGCGCGAGGCTACACCTTC CASSYEGARGYTF
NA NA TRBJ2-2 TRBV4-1 TGCGCCAGCAGCCAACTGCGAAGTCCCGGGGAGCTGTTTTTT CASSQLRSPGELFF
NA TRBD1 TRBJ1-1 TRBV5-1 TGCGCCAGCAGCGCCGGGACAGGGGCCTCTTTCTTT CASSAGTGASFF
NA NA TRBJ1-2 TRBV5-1 TGCGCCAGCAGCTTGGATCCAGGGGCGGATGGCTACACCTTC CASSLDPGADGYTF